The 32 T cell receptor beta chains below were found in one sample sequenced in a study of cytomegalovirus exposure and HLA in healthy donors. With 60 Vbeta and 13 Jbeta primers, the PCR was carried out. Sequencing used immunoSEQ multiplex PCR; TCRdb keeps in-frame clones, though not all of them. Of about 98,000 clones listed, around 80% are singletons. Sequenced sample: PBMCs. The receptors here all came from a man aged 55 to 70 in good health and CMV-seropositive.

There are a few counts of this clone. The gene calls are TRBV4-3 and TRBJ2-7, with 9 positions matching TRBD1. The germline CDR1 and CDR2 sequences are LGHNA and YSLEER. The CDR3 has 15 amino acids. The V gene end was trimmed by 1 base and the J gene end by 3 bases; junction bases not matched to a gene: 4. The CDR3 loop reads CASSQAWTGVYEQYF. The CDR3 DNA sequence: TGCGCCAGCAGCCAAGCTTGGACAGGGGTCTACGAGCAGTACTTC.

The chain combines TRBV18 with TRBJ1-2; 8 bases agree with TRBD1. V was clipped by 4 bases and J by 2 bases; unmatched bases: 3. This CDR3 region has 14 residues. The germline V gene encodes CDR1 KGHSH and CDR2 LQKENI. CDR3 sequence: CASSRDRLNYGYTF. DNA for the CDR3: TGTGCCAGCTCACGGGACAGGTTAAACTATGGCTACACCTTC.

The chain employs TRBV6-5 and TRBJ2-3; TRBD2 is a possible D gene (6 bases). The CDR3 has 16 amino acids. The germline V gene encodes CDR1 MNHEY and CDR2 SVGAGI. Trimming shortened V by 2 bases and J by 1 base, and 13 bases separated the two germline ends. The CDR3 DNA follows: TGTGCCAGCAGTTACGCCTCGGGACTCGGCACAGATACGCAGTATTTT. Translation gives CASSYASGLGTDTQYF.

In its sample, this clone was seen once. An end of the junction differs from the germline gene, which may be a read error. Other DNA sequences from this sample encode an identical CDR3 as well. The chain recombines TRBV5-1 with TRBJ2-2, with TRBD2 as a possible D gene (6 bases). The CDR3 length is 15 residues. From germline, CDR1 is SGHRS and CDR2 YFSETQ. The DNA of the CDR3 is TGCGCCAGCAGCCCGACTAGGACGACTCCCGGGGAGCTGTTCTTT. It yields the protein CASSPTRTTPGELFF.

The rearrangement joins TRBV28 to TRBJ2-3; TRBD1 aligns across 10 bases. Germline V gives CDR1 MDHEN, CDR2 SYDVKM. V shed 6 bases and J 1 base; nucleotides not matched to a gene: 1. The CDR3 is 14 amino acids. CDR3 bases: TGTGCCAGCAGGGACAGGGGGGGCACAGATACGCAGTATTTT. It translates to CASRDRGGTDTQYF.

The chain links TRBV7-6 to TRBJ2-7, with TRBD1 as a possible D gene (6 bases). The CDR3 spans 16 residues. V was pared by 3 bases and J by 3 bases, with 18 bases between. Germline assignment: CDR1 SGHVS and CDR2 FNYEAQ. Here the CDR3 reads CASSLVRSGTSYEQYF. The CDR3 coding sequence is TGTGCCAGCAGCTTGGTACGATCCGGGACAAGCTACGAGCAGTACTTC. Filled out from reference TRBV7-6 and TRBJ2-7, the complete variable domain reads GAGVSQSPRYKVTKRGQDVALRCDPISGHVSLYWYRQALGQGPEFLTYFNYEAQQDKSGLPNDRFSAERPEGSISTLTIQRTEQRDSAMYRCASSLVRSGTSYEQYFGPGTRLTVT.

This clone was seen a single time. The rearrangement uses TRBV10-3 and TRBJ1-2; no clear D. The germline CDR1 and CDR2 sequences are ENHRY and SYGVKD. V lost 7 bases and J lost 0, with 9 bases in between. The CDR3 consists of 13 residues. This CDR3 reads CAITEIANYGYTF. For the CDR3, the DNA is TGTGCCATCACCGAGATTGCTAACTATGGCTACACCTTC.

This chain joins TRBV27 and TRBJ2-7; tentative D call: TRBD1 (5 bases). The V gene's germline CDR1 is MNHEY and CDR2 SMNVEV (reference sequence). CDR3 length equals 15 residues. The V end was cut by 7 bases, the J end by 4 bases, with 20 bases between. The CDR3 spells CASIPNQGLPYEQYF. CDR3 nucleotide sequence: TGTGCCAGCATCCCTAACCAGGGCTTACCGTACGAGCAGTACTTC.

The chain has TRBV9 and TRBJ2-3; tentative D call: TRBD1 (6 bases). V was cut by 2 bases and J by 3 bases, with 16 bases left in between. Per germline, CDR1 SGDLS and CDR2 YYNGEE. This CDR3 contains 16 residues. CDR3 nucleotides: TGTGCCAGCAGCGTGCCAGGGGTCAGTGGTACAGATACGCAGTATTTT. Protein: CASSVPGVSGTDTQYF.

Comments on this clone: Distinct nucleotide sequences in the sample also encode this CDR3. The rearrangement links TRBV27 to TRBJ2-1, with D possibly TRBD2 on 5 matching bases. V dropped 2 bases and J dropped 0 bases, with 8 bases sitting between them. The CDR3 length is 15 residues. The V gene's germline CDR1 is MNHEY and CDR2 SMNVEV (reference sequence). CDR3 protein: CASSLRGSSYNEQFF. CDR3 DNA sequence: TGTGCCAGCAGTTTACGAGGGAGCTCCTACAATGAGCAGTTCTTC.

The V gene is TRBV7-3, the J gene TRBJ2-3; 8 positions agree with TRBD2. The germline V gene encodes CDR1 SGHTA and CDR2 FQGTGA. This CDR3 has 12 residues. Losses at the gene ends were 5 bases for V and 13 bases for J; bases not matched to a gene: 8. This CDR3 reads CASSLPGLEKYF. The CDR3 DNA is TGTGCCAGCAGCCTCCCGGGACTAGAAAAGTATTTT.

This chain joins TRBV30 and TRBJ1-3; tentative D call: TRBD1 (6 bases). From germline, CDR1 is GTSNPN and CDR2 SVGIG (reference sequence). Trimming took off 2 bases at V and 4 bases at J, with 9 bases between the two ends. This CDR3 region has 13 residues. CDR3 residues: CAWSQGFGNTIYF. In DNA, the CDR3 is TGTGCCTGGAGTCAGGGGTTCGGAAACACCATATATTTT.

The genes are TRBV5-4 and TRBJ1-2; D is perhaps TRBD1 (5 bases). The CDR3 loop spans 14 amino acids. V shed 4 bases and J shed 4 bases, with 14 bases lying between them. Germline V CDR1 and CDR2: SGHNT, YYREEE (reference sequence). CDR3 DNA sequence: TGTGCCAGCAGCGCTCAGGGTACAGGCTATGGCTACACCTTC. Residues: CASSAQGTGYGYTF.

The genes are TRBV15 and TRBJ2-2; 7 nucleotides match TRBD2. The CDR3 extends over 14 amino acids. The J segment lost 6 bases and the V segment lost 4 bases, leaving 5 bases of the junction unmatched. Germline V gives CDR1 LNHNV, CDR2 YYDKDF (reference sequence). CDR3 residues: CATSIRREAGELFF. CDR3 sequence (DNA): TGTGCCACCAGCATCAGACGGGAGGCCGGGGAGCTGTTTTTT.

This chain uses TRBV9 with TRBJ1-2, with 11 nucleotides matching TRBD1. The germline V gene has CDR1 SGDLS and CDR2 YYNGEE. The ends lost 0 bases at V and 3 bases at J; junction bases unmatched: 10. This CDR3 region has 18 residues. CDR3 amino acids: CASSVAGTGGAQDYGYTF. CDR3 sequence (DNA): TGTGCCAGCAGCGTAGCGGGGACAGGGGGAGCTCAGGACTATGGCTACACCTTC.

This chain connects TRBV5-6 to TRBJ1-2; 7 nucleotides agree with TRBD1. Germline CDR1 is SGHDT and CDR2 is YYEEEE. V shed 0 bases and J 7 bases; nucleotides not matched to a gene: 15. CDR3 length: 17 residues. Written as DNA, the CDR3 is TGTGCCAGCAGCTTGGACAGGGGCCCGGCCGGGGGCTCTGGCTACACCTTC. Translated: CASSLDRGPAGGSGYTF.

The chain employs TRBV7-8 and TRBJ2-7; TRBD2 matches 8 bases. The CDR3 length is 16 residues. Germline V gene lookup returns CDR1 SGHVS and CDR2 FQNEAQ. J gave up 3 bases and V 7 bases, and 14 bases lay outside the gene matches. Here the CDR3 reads CASTNPGAGGHYEQYF. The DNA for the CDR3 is TGTGCCAGCACTAATCCTGGGGCGGGGGGCCACTACGAGCAGTACTTC.

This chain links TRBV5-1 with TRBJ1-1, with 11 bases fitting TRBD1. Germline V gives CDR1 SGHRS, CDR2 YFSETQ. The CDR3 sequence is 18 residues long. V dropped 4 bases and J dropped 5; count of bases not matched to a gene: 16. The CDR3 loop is CASSLRTGGPIQRTEAFF. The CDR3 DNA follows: TGCGCCAGCAGCCTGCGGACAGGGGGCCCGATTCAGAGAACTGAAGCTTTCTTT.

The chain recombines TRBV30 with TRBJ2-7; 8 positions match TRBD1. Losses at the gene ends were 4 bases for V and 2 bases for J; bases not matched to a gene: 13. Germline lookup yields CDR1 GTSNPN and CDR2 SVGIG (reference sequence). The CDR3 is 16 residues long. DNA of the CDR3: TGTGCCTGGACGCCTCAGGACAGGGCCTTGACCTACGAGCAGTACTTC. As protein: CAWTPQDRALTYEQYF.

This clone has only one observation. The CDR3 DNA sequence: TGTGCCAGCAGTCCGGGCATACAGGGGGCTAATGAGCAGTTCTTC. Its protein product is CASSPGIQGANEQFF. The V call is TRBV6-5, the J call TRBJ2-1; 9 nucleotides agree with TRBD1. This CDR3 has 15 residues. Trimming took 5 bases from V and 7 from J; bases not matched to a gene: 9. Germline V gives CDR1 MNHEY, CDR2 SVGAGI.

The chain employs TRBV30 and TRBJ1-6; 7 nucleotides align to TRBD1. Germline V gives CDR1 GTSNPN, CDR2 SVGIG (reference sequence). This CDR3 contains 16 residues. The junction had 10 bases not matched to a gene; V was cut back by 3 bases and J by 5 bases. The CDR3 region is CAWSSYRGSDNSPLHF. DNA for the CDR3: TGTGCCTGGAGCAGCTACAGGGGATCTGATAATTCACCCCTCCACTTT.

CDR3 residues: CASSVTSGGIGTGELFF. The CDR3 DNA is TGTGCCAGTAGTGTGACTAGCGGGGGGATCGGCACCGGGGAGCTGTTTTTT. The chain recombines TRBV19 with TRBJ2-2, with 13 bases fitting TRBD2. The junction had 7 bases not matched to a gene; V was cut back by 5 bases and J by 4 bases. Per germline, CDR1 LNHDA and CDR2 SQIVND (reference sequence). The CDR3 has 17 residues.

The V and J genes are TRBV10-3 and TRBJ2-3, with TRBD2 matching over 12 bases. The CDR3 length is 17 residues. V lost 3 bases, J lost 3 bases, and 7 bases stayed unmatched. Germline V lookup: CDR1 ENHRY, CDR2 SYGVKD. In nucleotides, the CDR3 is TGTGCCATCAGTGACCAACTAGCGGGGGGTGTAACAGATACGCAGTATTTT. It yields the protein CAISDQLAGGVTDTQYF.

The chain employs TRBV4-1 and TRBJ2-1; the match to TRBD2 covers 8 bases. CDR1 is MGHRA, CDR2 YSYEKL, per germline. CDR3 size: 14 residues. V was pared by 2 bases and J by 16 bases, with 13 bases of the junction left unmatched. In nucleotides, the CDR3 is TGCGCCAGCAGCCAACCCACCAACCTAGCGGGCACTTTCTTC. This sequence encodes CASSQPTNLAGTFF.

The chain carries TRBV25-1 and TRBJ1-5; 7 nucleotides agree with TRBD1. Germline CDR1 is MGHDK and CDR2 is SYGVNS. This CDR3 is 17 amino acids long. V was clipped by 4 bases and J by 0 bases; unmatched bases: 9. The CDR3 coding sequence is TGTGCCAGCAGTGGGGACCGGGACAGAAATAGCAATCAGCCCCAGCATTTT. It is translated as CASSGDRDRNSNQPQHF.

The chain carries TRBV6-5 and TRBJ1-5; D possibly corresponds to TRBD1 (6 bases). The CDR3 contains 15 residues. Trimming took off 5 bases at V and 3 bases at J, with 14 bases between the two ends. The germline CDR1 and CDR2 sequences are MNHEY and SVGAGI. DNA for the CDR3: TGTGCCAGCAGTGCAAGGACAGCCTACAATCAGCCCCAGCATTTT. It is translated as CASSARTAYNQPQHF.

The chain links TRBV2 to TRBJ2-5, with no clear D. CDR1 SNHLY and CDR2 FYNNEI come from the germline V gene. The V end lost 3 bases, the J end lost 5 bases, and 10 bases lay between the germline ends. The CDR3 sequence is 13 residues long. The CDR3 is CASSEVIQETQYF. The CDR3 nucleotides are TGTGCCAGCAGTGAGGTCATACAGGAGACCCAGTACTTC.

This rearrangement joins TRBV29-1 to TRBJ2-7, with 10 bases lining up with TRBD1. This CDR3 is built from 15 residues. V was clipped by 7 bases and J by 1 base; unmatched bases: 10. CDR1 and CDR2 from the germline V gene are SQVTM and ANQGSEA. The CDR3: CSAKRDRGASYEQYF. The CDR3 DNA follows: TGCAGCGCCAAACGGGACAGGGGCGCGTCCTACGAGCAGTACTTC.

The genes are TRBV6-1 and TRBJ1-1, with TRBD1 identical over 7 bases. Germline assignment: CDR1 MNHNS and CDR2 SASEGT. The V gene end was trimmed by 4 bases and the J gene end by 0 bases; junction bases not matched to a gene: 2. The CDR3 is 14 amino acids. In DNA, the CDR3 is TGTGCCAGCAGTGGCGGACAGGTGAACACTGAAGCTTTCTTT. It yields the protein CASSGGQVNTEAFF.

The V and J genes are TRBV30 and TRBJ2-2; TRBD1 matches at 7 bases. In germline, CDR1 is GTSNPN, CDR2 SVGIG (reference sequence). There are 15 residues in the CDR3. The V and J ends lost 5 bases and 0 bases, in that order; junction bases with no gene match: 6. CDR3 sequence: CAWLQGDPNTGELFF. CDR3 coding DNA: TGTGCCTGGCTCCAGGGGGACCCGAACACCGGGGAGCTGTTTTTT.

The CDR3 sequence is CASSLSSSGGVPYEQYF. The CDR3 DNA sequence: TGTGCCAGCAGTTTATCGAGTTCAGGGGGAGTCCCCTACGAGCAGTACTTC. The chain couples TRBV27 to TRBJ2-7, with 7 bases identical to TRBD1. Losses at the gene ends were 0 bases for V and 2 bases for J; bases not matched to a gene: 10. This CDR3 has 17 residues. From germline, CDR1 is MNHEY and CDR2 SMNVEV (reference sequence).

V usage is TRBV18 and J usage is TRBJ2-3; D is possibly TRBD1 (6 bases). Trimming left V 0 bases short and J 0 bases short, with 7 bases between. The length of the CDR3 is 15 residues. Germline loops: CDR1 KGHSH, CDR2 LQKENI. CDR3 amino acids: CASSPPDRSTDTQYF. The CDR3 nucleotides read TGTGCCAGCTCACCACCGGACAGAAGCACAGATACGCAGTATTTT.